This T cell receptor (beta chain) was sequenced during a study of T-cell memory formation after mild COVID-19. About the research overall: Across donors, TCR clusters were largely donor specific.

Trimming shortened V by 5 bases and J by 5 bases, and 9 bases separated the two germline ends. The CDR3 has 12 amino acids. Germline V gene data show CDR1 as SEHNR and CDR2 as FQNEAQ (reference sequence). 5'RACE, which relied on constant-segment primers, yielded TCR alpha and TCR beta cDNA libraries carrying sample barcodes and UMIs. TCRdb called the 5' RACE reads again in MiXCR, with one record for every CDR3 protein. The sample records 80,000 to 95,000 distinct CDR3 sequences, nearly 25% being singletons. General study results and limits: Clones that contracted from day 15 to 85 were balanced CD4/CD8, while later expanders leaned CD4+.

A word on this clonotype: As yet, its antigen is unknown.

The J gene is TRBJ2-5, the V gene TRBV7-9; D remains unclear. Material: PBMCs or a T cell subset sorted from them (not recorded which). The sequence came from a man in his late teens or twenties who had mild COVID-19 (a few samples of this study predate the infection). Cell type and time point are not known. In nucleotides, the CDR3 is TGTGCCAGCAGCCCGCCTCGCGAGACCCAGTACTTC. It translates to CASSPPRETQYF.